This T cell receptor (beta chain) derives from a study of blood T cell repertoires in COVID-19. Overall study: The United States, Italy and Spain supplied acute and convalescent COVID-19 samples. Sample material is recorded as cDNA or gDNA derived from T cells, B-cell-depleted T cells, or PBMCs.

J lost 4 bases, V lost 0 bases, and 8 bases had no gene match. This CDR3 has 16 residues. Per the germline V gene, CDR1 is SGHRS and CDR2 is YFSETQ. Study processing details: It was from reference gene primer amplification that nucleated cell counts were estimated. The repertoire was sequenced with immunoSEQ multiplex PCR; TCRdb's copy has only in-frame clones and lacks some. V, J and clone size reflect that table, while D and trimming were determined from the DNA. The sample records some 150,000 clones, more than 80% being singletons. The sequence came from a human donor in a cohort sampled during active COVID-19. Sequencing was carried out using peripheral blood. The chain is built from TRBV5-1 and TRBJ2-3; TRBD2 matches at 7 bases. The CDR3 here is CASSLEAGISPDTQYF. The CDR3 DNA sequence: TGCGCCAGCAGCTTGGAAGCGGGAATTTCCCCAGATACGCAGTATTTT.